The 24 T cell receptor beta chains presented below share a single source sample, sequenced in a study of T cell clusters in autoimmune cytopenias (dated by TCRdb to between 2019 and 2020). The sequencer was an Illumina MiSeq. TRB rearrangements were amplified by multiplex PCR using a touch-down protocol with TRB-A and TRB-B primer pools mixed in one tube. The reads, reprocessed by TCRdb, yield one row per CDR3 protein sequence and no DNA. The table held for this sample gives about 2,000 distinct CDR3 sequences. The top ten hold 5% to 6.5% of the sample. Each sample's TRB amplification started from roughly 270 ng of peripheral blood genomic DNA, which corresponds to 35,000 to 45,000 genome equivalents. Material: peripheral blood. The receptors stem from a human donor with an autoimmune cytopenia or autoimmune hepatitis (not recorded which).

The chain joins TRBV2 to TRBJ2-2. CDR1 SNHLY and CDR2 FYNNEI come from the germline V gene. The CDR3 has 11 residues. CDR3 in amino acids: CASSVTGELFF. The variable domain in full, with the rest retrieved from reference TRBV2 and TRBJ2-2, is EPEVTQTPSHQVTQMGQEVILRCVPISNHLYFYWYRQILGQKVEFLVSFYNNEISEKSEIFDDQFSVERPDGSNFTLKIRSTKLEDSAMYFCASSVTGELFFGEGSRLTVL.

Measured by frequency, this clonotype is medium-sized. CDR3 sequence reads: CASSPRDRGRLAGTDTQYF. The chain recombines TRBV7-2 with TRBJ2-3; the D gene TCRdb calls, TRBD1, cannot be checked with no DNA. The length of the CDR3 is 19 residues. Germline V gene sequence: CDR1 SGHTA, CDR2 FQGNSA.

This clonotype counts as medium-sized by frequency. CDR3 residues: CASSRDRAPGELFF. The chain combines TRBV5-1 with TRBJ2-2; without DNA, the TCRdb call of TRBD1 cannot be checked. The CDR3 runs to 14 residues. The germline gives CDR1 SGHRS, CDR2 YFSETQ.

This chain joins TRBV5-8 and TRBJ1-2. The CDR3 has 14 residues. Germline lookup yields CDR1 SGHTS and CDR2 YDEGEE. CDR3 protein: CASSFGVRDYGYTF.

The genes are TRBV20-1 and TRBJ1-5. This CDR3 is 16 amino acids long. Germline CDR1 is DFQATT and CDR2 is SNEGSKA (reference sequence). The CDR3 sequence is CSARDGGQASNQPQHF.

This clonotype ranks as medium-sized in terms of frequency. This rearrangement joins TRBV12-3 or TRBV12-4 to TRBJ1-3. The length of the CDR3 is 12 residues. The CDR3 spells CASSLQGNTIYF.

This clonotype ranks as large in terms of frequency. The V and J genes are TRBV15 and TRBJ1-4. Germline assignment: CDR1 LNHNV and CDR2 YYDKDF (reference sequence). The CDR3 is 12 residues long. CDR3 in amino acids: CATSRGPRELFF. Combining the CDR3 with reference TRBV15 and TRBJ1-4 gives the whole variable domain DAMVIQNPRYQVTQFGKPVTLSCSQTLNHNVMYWYQQKSSQAPKLLFHYYDKDFNNEADTPDNFQSRRPNTSFCFLDIRSPGLGDTAMYLCATSRGPRELFFGSGTQLSVL.

This clonotype registers medium-sized (0.01 to 0.1%) by frequency. The genes are TRBV28 and TRBJ2-2. The V gene's germline CDR1 is MDHEN and CDR2 SYDVKM. The CDR3 consists of 13 residues. The chain's CDR3 is CASTELNTGELFF.

The chain is built from TRBV28 and TRBJ2-7; the TCRdb D gene call, TRBD1, has no DNA to confirm it. CDR1 and CDR2 from the germline V gene are MDHEN and SYDVKM. The CDR3 sequence is 15 residues long. CDR3 in amino acids: CASSPGGGTSYEQYF.

This clonotype is large (0.1 to 1%) by frequency. The chain couples TRBV29-1 to TRBJ2-2; TCRdb picks TRBD1, but there is no DNA to check that call. CDR1 SQVTM and CDR2 ANQGSEA come from the germline V gene. The CDR3 runs to 13 residues. The CDR3 loop reads CSGGTGGAGELFF.

This clonotype is classed as medium-sized by frequency. The chain has TRBV30 and TRBJ2-7; there is no DNA to check the TCRdb D call of TRBD1. Germline V gene data show CDR1 as GTSNPN and CDR2 as SVGIG (reference sequence). The CDR3 has 14 residues. CDR3 amino acids: CAWSVGDPSYEQYF.

This clonotype registers medium-sized by frequency. The gene calls are TRBV5-4 and TRBJ2-4; TCRdb returns TRBD1, unconfirmable since there is no DNA. The CDR3 has 14 residues. The germline V gene encodes CDR1 SGHNT and CDR2 YYREEE (reference sequence). The CDR3 loop is CASRGDRAKNIQYF.

Measured by frequency, this clonotype is medium-sized. The chain couples TRBV30 to TRBJ1-1; no DNA is available, so the TRBD1 call from TCRdb remains unchecked. This CDR3 has 17 amino acids. Germline V lookup: CDR1 GTSNPN, CDR2 SVGIG (reference sequence). The CDR3 loop is CAWRGPGQGAPNTEAFF.

This clonotype is labeled medium-sized based on frequency. The V and J genes are TRBV18 and TRBJ2-7; TCRdb lists TRBD2, though no DNA is available to test this call. CDR1 and CDR2 (germline): KGHSH, LQKENI. The CDR3 has 16 residues. The CDR3 protein is CASSPTSGGDSYEQYF.

Considering frequency, this clonotype is large (0.1 to 1%). The genes are TRBV6-1 and TRBJ2-2. Per the germline V gene, CDR1 is MNHNS and CDR2 is SASEGT. This CDR3 comprises 14 residues. The CDR3 is CASSESARAGELFF.

This clonotype is called medium-sized based on its frequency. The rearrangement uses TRBV20-1 and TRBJ2-3; TCRdb returns TRBD2, unconfirmable since there is no DNA. Germline V gene data show CDR1 as DFQATT and CDR2 as SNEGSKA (reference sequence). The CDR3 loop spans 15 amino acids. CDR3 sequence: CSASSSGGRTDTQYF.

Frequency places this clonotype as medium-sized (0.01 to 0.1%). V gene TRBV6-2 or TRBV6-3 combines with J gene TRBJ1-1. CDR1 and CDR2 from the germline V gene are MNHEY and SVGEGT. The CDR3 covers 14 residues. CDR3 in amino acids: CASINREGITEAFF.

Judged by frequency, this clonotype is medium-sized. This rearrangement joins TRBV6-5 to TRBJ2-4. Germline lookup yields CDR1 MNHEY and CDR2 SVGAGI. CDR3 length equals 15 residues. The CDR3 loop is CASSYSWGTKNIQYF.

Frequency places this clonotype as medium-sized. The rearrangement joins TRBV7-6 to TRBJ1-2. In germline, CDR1 is SGHVS, CDR2 FNYEAQ. CDR3 length: 14 residues. The CDR3 loop reads CASSFRGGGYGYTF.

V gene TRBV7-9 combines with J gene TRBJ2-5; the TRBD2 assignment by TCRdb is unverifiable without DNA. Germline CDR1 is SEHNR and CDR2 is FQNEAQ (reference sequence). CDR3 length: 14 residues. The CDR3 loop reads CASSLSSGGETQYF.

Its frequency marks this clonotype as large. The V and J genes are TRBV6-5 and TRBJ1-3. This CDR3 is 13 amino acids long. The germline gives CDR1 MNHEY, CDR2 SVGAGI. CDR3 in amino acids: CASTTNSGNTIYF.

This clonotype counts as medium-sized by frequency. The rearrangement joins TRBV18 to TRBJ1-1; TCRdb indicates TRBD1, and absent DNA this call remains unverified. The CDR3 runs to 16 residues. In germline, CDR1 is KGHSH, CDR2 LQKENI. This CDR3 reads CASSPPLQGINTEAFF. The full variable domain, its missing parts supplied by reference TRBV18 and TRBJ1-1, is NAGVMQNPRHLVRRRGQEARLRCSPMKGHSHVYWYRQLPEEGLKFMVYLQKENIIDESGMPKERFSAEFPKEGPSILRIQQVVRGDSAAYFCASSPPLQGINTEAFFGQGTRLTVV.

Frequency places this clonotype as medium-sized. The chain uses TRBV12-3 or TRBV12-4 and TRBJ2-2. This CDR3 is built from 15 residues. The CDR3 is CASSLILGLTGELFF.

The chain uses TRBV20-1 and TRBJ1-6; without DNA, the TCRdb call of TRBD1 cannot be checked. The germline V gene has CDR1 DFQATT and CDR2 SNEGSKA (reference sequence). The length of the CDR3 is 16 residues. CDR3: CSARQGESSYNSPLHF.